This T cell receptor beta chain originates from a study of cytomegalovirus exposure and HLA in healthy donors. General study findings and limits: Prior analysis indicated that the majority of TCR beta V segments exhibited productivity approximately 90% or approximately 30% of the time. An ancestry cluster, one associated with Asian ancestry, reportedly showed fewer N-insertions than the 666-donor mean in a later analysis.

Per the germline V gene, CDR1 is DFQATT and CDR2 is SNEGSKA (reference sequence). Trimming left V 6 bases short and J 5 bases short, with 10 bases between. CDR3 length: 11 residues. Concerning this clone: As yet, its antigen is unknown.

Both 60 Vbeta primers and 13 Jbeta primers went into the PCR. In the study's own analysis: Later, an analysis found around 80 million unique TCR beta chains, and about 9.9 million of these were shared. TCRdb keeps only in-frame clones here, not all; method: immunoSEQ multiplex PCR. V, J and clone size derive from that table, while D and trimming were established from the DNA sequence. The repertoire has over 150,000 clones, 70% to 85% of them found once; the top ten carry 0.098%. The clonotype originates from a boy aged 2 to 9 in good health and CMV-seronegative. J is TRBJ1-2 and V is TRBV20-1; tentatively, D is TRBD1 (6 bases). The sequenced sample was PBMCs. The CDR3 here is CSAVGQYGYTF. The DNA for the CDR3 is TGCAGTGCCGTTGGACAGTATGGCTACACCTTC.